This TCR beta chain was recovered during a study of post-analysis software for immune sequencing data. With respect to this clonotype: Its antigen remains unknown.

Germline V gene data show CDR1 as SEHNR and CDR2 as FQNEAQ (reference sequence). The CDR3 loop spans 13 amino acids. Incorporated into the TCR beta cDNA libraries were unique molecular identifiers, which served to reduce PCR and sequencing biases. Via MiXCR, TCRdb re-called the PCR reads, giving one row per CDR3 protein. Of about 560,000 distinct CDR3 sequences detected, about 40% appear once; the ten largest clones hold around 1.7%. General study findings and limits: There were five TRBV segments more frequent in patients than controls, and TRBV5-6, TRBV5-1 and TRBV20-1 were among them. In multiple sclerosis, normalized Chao1 diversity was significantly below that of controls.

This receptor was identified in a girl between 10 and 17 years old with multiple sclerosis. The material sequenced was blood. J is TRBJ2-7 and V is TRBV7-9, with D perhaps matching TRBD1 or TRBD2 (5 bases each). The J call may be faulty, since TRBJ2-5 better matches the DNA end. The CDR3 DNA reads TGTGCCAGCAGCCAAGGGACCGGGGAGACCCAGTACTTC. Translation: CASSQGTGETQYF.